What follows describes a single T cell receptor (beta chain). This entry comes from a study of patients and donors after allogeneic stem cell transplantation. The V gene lost 7 bases and the J gene lost 2 bases, with 12 bases spanning the gap. The V gene's germline CDR1 is MDHEN and CDR2 SYDVKM. The CDR3 runs to 13 residues. Using its own MiXCR run on the RT-PCR reads, TCRdb lists one record per CDR3 protein. Of roughly 190,000 distinct CDR3 sequences listed, 41% are singletons. The J gene is TRBJ2-7, the V gene TRBV28; D is unresolved. The specimen was blood, either unsorted or a sorted T cell fraction (not recorded which). The source is a human donor who was either an allogeneic HSCT recipient or a stem cell or donor lymphocyte infusion donor (not recorded which). It is not recorded whose cells these are; they may come from a transplant donor. CDR3 in amino acids: CASTPPGPYEQYF. The DNA of the CDR3 is TGTGCCAGCACCCCCCCAGGTCCCTACGAGCAGTACTTC.